This TCR beta chain was documented in a study of shared clonotypes between healthy human individuals. Points from the study as a whole: About 5% was the fraction of naive CD4 clonotypes found shared across four donors.

Running of the assay took place at deep level. Once extracted for a subset, genomic DNA was divided evenly among several immunoSEQ plates. TCRdb keeps only in-frame clones here, not all; method: immunoSEQ multiplex PCR. The sample consists of around 2,100,000 clones, approximately 94% of them appearing once. About this clone itself: The antigen remains unidentified.

Cells designated naive CD8 were CD45RO-negative and were positively selected for CCR7, with terminally differentiated effector memory CD45RA+ cells excluded. Caucasian adults living in Nashville, Tennessee, provided all samples. The CDR3 is made up of 19 amino acids. Germline V gives CDR1 SGHRS, CDR2 YFSETQ. The ends lost 4 bases at V and 0 bases at J; junction bases unmatched: 14. J is TRBJ1-3 and V is TRBV5-1, with 9 bases matching TRBD1. Sequencing was done on a sample of naive CD8+ T cells sorted from blood. The clonotype originates from a man younger than 35 in good health. The CDR3 reads CASSLGTGSQGSSGNTIYF. CDR3 sequence (DNA): TGCGCCAGCAGCCTGGGGACAGGGAGTCAGGGGTCCTCTGGAAACACCATATATTTT. The complete variable domain, with remaining parts taken from reference TRBV5-1 and TRBJ1-3, reads KAGVTQTPRYLIKTRGQQVTLSCSPISGHRSVSWYQQTPGQGLQFLFEYFSETQRNKGNFPGRFSGRQFSNSRSEMNVSTLELGDSALYLCASSLGTGSQGSSGNTIYFGEGSWLTVV.